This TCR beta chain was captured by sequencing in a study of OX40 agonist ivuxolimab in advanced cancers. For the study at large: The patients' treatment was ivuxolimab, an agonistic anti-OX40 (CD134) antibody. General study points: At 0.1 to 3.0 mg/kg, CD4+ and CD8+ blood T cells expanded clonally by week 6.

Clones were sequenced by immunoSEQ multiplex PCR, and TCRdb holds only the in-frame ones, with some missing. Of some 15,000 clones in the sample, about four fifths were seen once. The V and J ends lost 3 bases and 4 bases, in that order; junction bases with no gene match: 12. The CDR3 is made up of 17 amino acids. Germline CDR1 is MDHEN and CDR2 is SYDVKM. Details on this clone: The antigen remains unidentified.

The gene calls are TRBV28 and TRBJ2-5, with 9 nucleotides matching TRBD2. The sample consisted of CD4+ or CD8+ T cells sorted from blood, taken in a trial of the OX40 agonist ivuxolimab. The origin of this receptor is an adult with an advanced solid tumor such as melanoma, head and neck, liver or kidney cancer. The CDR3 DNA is TGTGCCAGCAGTTTCCCGGAGGCGGGAGGGCCGAGAGAGACCCAGTACTTC. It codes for CASSFPEAGGPRETQYF.